Listed here are 2 T cell receptor beta chains from one sample, sequenced in a study of beta chain features in type 1 diabetes. What was sequenced were expressed TCRB transcripts, since all of the isolated RNA had been reverse transcribed. Method: immunoSEQ multiplex PCR; TCRdb's copy keeps in-frame clones and lacks some. The repertoire has about 620,000 clones, 15% to 17% of them found once; the top ten carry about 0.097%. The sequenced material came from naive CD4+ T cells from blood. Every receptor here comes from a man younger than 35 in good health.

This clone has a handful of counts. The genes are TRBV19 and TRBJ1-3; the match to TRBD1 covers 9 bases. Trimming at V came to 7 bases and at J to 1 base, leaving 5 bases not matched to a gene. The CDR3 is 15 residues long. CDR1 is LNHDA, CDR2 SQIVND, per germline (reference sequence). CDR3 DNA sequence: TGTGCCAGTAAAGGACAGGGGAGATCTGGAAACACCATATATTTT. Translation: CASKGQGRSGNTIYF.

The table lists this clone with a few counts. The chain employs TRBV7-8 and TRBJ1-1; 9 bases match TRBD1. Germline-derived CDR1 and CDR2 are SGHVS and FQNEAQ. With 3 bases clipped from V and 11 bases from J, the junction kept 4 bases outside the gene matches. The CDR3 loop spans 12 amino acids. Here the CDR3 DNA reads TGTGCCAGCAGCTTGGGACAGGGAGGGGCTTTCTTT. It encodes CASSLGQGGAFF.